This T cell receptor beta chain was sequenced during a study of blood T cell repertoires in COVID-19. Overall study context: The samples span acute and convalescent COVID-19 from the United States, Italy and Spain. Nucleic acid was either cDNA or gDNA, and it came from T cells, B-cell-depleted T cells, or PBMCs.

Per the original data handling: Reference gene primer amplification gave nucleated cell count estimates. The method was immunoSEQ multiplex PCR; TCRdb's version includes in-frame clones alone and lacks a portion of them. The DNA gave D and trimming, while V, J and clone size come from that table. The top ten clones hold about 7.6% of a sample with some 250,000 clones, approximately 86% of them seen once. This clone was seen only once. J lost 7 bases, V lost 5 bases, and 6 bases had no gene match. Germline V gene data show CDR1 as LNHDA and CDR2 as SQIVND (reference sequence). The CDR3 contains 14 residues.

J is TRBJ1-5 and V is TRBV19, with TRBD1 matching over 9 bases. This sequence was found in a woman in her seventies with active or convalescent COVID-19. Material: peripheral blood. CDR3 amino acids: CASSLWTGDQPQHF. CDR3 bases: TGTGCCAGTAGTCTCTGGACAGGGGACCAGCCCCAGCATTTT.